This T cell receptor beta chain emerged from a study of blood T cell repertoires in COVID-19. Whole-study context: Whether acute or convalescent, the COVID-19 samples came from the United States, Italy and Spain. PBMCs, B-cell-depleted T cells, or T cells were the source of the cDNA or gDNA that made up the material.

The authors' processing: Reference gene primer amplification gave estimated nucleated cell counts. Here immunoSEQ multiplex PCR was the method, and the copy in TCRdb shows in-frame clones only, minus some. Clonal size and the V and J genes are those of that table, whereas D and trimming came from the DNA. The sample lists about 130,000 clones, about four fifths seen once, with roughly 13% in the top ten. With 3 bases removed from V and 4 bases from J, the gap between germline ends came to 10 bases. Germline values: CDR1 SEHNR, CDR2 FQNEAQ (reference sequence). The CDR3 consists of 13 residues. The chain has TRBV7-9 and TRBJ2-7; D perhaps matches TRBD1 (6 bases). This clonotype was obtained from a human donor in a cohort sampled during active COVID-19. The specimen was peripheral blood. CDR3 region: CASSFWQGYEQYF. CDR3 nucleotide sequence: TGTGCCAGCAGCTTCTGGCAGGGGTACGAGCAGTACTTC.